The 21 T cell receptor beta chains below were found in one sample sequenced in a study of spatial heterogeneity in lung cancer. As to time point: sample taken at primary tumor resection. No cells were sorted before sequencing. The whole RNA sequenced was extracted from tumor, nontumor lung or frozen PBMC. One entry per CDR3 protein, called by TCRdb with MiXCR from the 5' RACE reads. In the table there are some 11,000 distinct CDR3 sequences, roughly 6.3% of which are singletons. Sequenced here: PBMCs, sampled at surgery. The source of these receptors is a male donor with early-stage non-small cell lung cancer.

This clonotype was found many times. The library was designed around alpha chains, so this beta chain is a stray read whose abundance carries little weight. CDR3 in DNA: TGCGCCAGCAGCTTGGCGGAGGATCAGCCCCAGCATTTT. It codes for CASSLAEDQPQHF. This chain joins TRBV5-1 and TRBJ1-5; D uncertain. CDR3 length equals 13 residues. The V gene's germline CDR1 is SGHRS and CDR2 YFSETQ. Trimming stripped 0 bases from V and 5 bases from J, with 6 bases between.

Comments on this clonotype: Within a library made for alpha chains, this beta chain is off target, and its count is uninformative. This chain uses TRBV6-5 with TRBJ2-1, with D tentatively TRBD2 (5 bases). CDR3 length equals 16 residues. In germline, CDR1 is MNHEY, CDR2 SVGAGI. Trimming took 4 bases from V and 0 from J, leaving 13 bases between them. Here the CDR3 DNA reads TGTGCCAGCAGTTTTGAGGGCCTGAGCTCCTACAATGAGCAGTTCTTC. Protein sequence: CASSFEGLSSYNEQFF.

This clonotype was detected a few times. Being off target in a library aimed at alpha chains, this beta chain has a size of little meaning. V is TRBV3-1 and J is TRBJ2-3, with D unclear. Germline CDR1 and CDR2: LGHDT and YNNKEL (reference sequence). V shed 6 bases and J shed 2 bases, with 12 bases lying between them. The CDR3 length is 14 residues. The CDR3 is CASRGEIPTDTQYF. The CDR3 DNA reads TGTGCCAGCAGGGGCGAGATCCCCACAGATACGCAGTATTTT.

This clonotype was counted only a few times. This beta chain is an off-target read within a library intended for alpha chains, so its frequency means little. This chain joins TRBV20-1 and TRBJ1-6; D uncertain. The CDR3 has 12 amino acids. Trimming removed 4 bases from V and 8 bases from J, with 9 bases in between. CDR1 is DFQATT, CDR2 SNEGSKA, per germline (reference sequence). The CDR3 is CSAKRIDSPLHF. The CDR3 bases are TGCAGTGCTAAAAGAATCGATTCACCCCTCCACTTT.

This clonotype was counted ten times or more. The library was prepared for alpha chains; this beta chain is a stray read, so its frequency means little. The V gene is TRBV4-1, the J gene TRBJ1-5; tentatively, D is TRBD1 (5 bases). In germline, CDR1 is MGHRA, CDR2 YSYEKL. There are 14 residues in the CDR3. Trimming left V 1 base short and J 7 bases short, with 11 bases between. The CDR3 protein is CASSQATQEQPQHF. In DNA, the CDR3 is TGCGCCAGCAGCCAAGCGACACAGGAGCAGCCCCAGCATTTT.

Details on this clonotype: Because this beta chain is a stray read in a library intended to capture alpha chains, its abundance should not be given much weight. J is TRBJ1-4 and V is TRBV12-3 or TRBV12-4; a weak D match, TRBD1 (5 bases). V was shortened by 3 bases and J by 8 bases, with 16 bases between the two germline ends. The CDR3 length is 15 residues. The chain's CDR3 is CASSFRPSGLEKLFF. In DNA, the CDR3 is TGTGCCAGCAGTTTTAGACCCTCAGGGTTGGAAAAACTGTTTTTT.

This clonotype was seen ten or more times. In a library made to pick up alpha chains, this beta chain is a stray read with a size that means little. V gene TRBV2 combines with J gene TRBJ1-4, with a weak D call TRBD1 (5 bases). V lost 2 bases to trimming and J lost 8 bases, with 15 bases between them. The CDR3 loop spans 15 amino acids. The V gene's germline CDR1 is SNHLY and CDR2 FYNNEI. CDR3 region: CASSERGRAGEKLFF. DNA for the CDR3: TGTGCCAGCAGTGAAAGGGGCAGGGCGGGCGAAAAACTGTTTTTT.

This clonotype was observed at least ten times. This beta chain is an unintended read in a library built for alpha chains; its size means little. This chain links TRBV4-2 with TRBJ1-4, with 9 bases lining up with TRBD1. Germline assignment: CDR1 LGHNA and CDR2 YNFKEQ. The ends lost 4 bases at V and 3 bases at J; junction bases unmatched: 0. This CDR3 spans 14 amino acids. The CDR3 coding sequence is TGTGCCAGCAGCCGGACAGGGGCTAATGAAAAACTGTTTTTT. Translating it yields CASSRTGANEKLFF.

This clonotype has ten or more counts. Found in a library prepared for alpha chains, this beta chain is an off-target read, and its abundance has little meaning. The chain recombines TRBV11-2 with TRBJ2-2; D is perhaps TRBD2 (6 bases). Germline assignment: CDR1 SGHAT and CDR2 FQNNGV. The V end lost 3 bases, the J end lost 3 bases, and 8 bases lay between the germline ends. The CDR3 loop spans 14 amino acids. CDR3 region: CASSFRRDTGELFF. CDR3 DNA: TGTGCCAGCAGCTTTAGGAGGGACACCGGGGAGCTGTTTTTT.

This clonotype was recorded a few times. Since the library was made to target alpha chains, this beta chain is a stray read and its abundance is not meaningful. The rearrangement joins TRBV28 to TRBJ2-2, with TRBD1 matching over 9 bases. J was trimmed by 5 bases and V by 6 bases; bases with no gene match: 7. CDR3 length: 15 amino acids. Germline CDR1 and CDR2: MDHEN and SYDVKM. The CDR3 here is CASRGGTGKTGELFF. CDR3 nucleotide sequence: TGTGCCAGCAGGGGCGGGACAGGGAAAACCGGGGAGCTGTTTTTT.

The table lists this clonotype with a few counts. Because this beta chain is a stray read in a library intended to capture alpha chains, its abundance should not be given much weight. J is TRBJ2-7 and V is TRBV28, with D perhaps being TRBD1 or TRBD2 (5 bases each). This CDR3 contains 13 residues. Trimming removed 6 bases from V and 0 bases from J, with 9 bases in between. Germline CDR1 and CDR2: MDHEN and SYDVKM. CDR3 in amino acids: CASRDGTSYEQYF. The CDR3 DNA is TGTGCCAGCAGAGACGGGACCTCCTACGAGCAGTACTTC. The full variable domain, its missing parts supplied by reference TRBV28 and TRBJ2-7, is DVKVTQSSRYLVKRTGEKVFLECVQDMDHENMFWYRQDPGLGLRLIYFSYDVKMKEKGDIPEGYSVSREKKERFSLILESASTNQTSMYLCASRDGTSYEQYFGPGTRLTVT.

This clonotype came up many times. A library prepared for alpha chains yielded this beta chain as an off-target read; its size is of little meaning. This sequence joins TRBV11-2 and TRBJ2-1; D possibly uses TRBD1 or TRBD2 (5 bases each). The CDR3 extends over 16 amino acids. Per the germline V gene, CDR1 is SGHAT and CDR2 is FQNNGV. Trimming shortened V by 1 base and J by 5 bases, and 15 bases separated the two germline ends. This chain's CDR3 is CASSLVRGTLNNEQFF. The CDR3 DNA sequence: TGTGCCAGCAGCTTAGTTCGTGGGACCCTAAACAATGAGCAGTTCTTC. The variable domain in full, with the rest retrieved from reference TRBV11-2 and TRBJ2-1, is EAGVAQSPRYKIIEKRQSVAFWCNPISGHATLYWYQQILGQGPKLLIQFQNNGVVDDSQLPKDRFSAERLKGVDSTLKIQPAKLEDSAVYLCASSLVRGTLNNEQFFGPGTRLTVL.

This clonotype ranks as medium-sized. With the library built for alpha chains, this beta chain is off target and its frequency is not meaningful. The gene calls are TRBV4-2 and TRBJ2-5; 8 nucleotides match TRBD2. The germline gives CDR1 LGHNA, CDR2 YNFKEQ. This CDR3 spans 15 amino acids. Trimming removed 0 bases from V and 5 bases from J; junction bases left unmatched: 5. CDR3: CASSQDRGGHETQYF. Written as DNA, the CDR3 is TGTGCCAGCAGCCAAGACCGGGGGGGCCACGAGACCCAGTACTTC.

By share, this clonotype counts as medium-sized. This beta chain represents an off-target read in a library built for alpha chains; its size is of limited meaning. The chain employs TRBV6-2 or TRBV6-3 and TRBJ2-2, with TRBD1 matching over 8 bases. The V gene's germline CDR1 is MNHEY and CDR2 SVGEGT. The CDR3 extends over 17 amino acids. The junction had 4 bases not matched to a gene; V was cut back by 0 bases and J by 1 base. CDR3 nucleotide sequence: TGTGCCAGCAGTTACTCCTTTGGGACAGGGAACACCGGGGAGCTGTTTTTT. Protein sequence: CASSYSFGTGNTGELFF.

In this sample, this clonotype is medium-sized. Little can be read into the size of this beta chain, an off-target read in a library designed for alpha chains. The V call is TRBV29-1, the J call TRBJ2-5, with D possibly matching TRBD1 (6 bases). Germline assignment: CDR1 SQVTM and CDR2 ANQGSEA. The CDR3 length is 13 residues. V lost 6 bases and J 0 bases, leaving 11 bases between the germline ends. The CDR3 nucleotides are TGCAGCGTGGCGAGGACAGACCAAGAGACCCAGTACTTC. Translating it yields CSVARTDQETQYF.

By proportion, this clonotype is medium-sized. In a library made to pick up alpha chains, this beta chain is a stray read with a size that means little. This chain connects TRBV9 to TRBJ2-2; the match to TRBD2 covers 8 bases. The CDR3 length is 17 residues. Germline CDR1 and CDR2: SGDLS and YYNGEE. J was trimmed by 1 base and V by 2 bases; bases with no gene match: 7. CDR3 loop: CASSVRVAGLNTGELFF. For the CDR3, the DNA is TGTGCCAGCAGCGTGAGGGTAGCGGGGTTGAACACCGGGGAGCTGTTTTTT. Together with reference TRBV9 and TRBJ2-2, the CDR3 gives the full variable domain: DSGVTQTPKHLITATGQRVTLRCSPRSGDLSVYWYQQSLDQGLQFLIQYYNGEERAKGNILERFSAQQFPDLHSELNLSSLELGDSALYFCASSVRVAGLNTGELFFGEGSRLTVL.

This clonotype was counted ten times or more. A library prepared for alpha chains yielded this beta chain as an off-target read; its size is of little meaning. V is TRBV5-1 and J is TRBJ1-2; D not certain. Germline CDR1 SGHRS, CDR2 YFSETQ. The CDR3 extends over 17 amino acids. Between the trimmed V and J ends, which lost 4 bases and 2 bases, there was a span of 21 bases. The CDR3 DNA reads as TGCGCCAGCAGCAAGCCCCTGGACGTTTACCCAAACTATGGCTACACCTTC. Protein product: CASSKPLDVYPNYGYTF.

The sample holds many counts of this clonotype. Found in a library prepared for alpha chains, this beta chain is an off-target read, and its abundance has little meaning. This CDR3 is CASSPPGGRKYEQYF. CDR3 DNA sequence: TGTGCCAGCAGCCCCCCTGGAGGGAGGAAATACGAGCAGTACTTC. This sequence joins TRBV3-1 and TRBJ2-7, with D perhaps TRBD2 (6 bases). Germline-derived CDR1 and CDR2 are LGHDT and YNNKEL (reference sequence). V was cut by 4 bases and J by 4 bases, with 17 bases left in between. The CDR3 loop spans 15 amino acids.

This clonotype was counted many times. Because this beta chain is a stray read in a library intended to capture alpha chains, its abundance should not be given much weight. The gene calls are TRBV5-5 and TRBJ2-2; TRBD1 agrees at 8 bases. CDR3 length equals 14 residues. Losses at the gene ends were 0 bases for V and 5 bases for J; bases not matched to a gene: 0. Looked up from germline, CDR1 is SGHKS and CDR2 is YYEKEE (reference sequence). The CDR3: CASSLGTGTGELFF. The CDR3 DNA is TGTGCCAGCAGCTTGGGGACAGGGACCGGGGAGCTGTTTTTT.

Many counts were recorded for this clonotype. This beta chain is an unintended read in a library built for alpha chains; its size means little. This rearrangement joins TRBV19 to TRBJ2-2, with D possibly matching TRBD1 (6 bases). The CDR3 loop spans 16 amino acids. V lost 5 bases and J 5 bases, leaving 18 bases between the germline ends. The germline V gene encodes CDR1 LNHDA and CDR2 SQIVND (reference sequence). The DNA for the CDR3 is TGTGCCAGTAGTCGTACCGGGACACTCAAGACCGGGGAGCTGTTTTTT. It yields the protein CASSRTGTLKTGELFF.

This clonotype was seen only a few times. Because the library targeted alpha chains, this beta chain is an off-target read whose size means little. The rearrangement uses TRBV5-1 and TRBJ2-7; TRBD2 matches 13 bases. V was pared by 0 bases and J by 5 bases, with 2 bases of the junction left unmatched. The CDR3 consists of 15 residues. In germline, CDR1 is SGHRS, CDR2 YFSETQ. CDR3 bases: TGCGCCAGCAGCTTGGGGACTAGCGGGAGTAACGAGCAGTACTTC. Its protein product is CASSLGTSGSNEQYF.